The sequence of this T cell receptor (beta chain) was determined in a study of blood T cell repertoires in COVID-19. TCRdb's copy holds only in-frame clones and misses some; the assay was immunoSEQ multiplex PCR. The profile shows around 190,000 clones, 75% to 85% of them singletons. Trimming pared 4 bases from V and 9 bases from J, leaving 13 bases between. The CDR3 loop spans 14 amino acids. Germline V gene lookup returns CDR1 LGHNA and CDR2 YNFKEQ. This chain connects TRBV4-2 to TRBJ1-6; D call uncertain. Sequenced input: peripheral blood. This receptor was identified in a man in his sixties with acute or convalescent COVID-19. CDR3 DNA: TGTGCCAGCAGCCCATCTGAGAGAGGTTCACCCCTCCACTTT. Translation gives CASSPSERGSPLHF.